This passage covers 6 T cell receptor beta chains from one sample sequenced in a study of beta chain features in type 1 diabetes. Overall study findings and caveats: TCRB CDR3 length was moderately but significantly reduced in all four CD4+ subsets of Type 1 diabetes patients.

Expressed TCRB transcripts got sequenced, as all isolated RNA was reverse transcribed. This table comes from immunoSEQ multiplex PCR, and its TCRdb copy is limited to in-frame clones, with some not included. The sample has some 370,000 clones, 9.5% to 10% seen once. The antigens for these receptors are not known. The specimen was central memory CD4+ T cells from blood. All receptors come from a young man with type 1 diabetes.

This clone was counted ten times or more. V usage is TRBV18 and J usage is TRBJ2-2; D is undetermined. Trimming cost V 3 bases and J 2 bases, with 7 bases left between them. Germline-derived CDR1 and CDR2 are KGHSH and LQKENI. The CDR3 length is 14 residues. CDR3 region: CASSPQENTGELFF. The CDR3 nucleotides are TGTGCCAGCTCACCTCAGGAAAACACCGGGGAGCTGTTTTTT.

V and J are TRBV30 and TRBJ1-1; possibly TRBD1 for D (5 bases). The germline V and J ends were trimmed by 2 bases and 1 base, with 8 bases remaining between them. The CDR3 is 13 amino acids. The germline gives CDR1 GTSNPN, CDR2 SVGIG (reference sequence). In DNA form, the CDR3 reads TGTGCCTGGAGTCGACAGAGGAACACTGAAGCTTTCTTT. Amino acid sequence: CAWSRQRNTEAFF.

About this clone itself: A much larger clone lies one base from this, so it may be a read error. Other nucleotide sequences from this sample produce the same CDR3. The chain recombines TRBV28 with TRBJ2-5; D not resolved. Trimming shortened V by 4 bases and J by 1 base, and 4 bases separated the two germline ends. Germline V gives CDR1 MDHEN, CDR2 SYDVKM. This CDR3 region has 12 residues. CDR3 DNA: TGTGCCAGCAGTTCAAGCCAAGAGACCCAGTACTTC. As protein: CASSSSQETQYF.

The chain combines TRBV7-2 with TRBJ2-7; 11 bases line up with TRBD1. Germline V gives CDR1 SGHTA, CDR2 FQGNSA. This CDR3 is 15 amino acids long. With V trimmed by 1 base and J by 3 bases, 2 bases remained unmatched. The CDR3 nucleotides are TGTGCCAGCAGCTTAGGGACAGGGGGCTTCTACGAGCAGTACTTC. This sequence encodes CASSLGTGGFYEQYF.

This clone was seen a handful of times. V and J are TRBV5-1 and TRBJ1-6; D possibly corresponds to TRBD1 (5 bases). CDR3 length: 15 amino acids. CDR1 and CDR2 from the germline V gene are SGHRS and YFSETQ. V lost 2 bases to trimming and J lost 5 bases, with 11 bases between them. CDR3 in amino acids: CASSFSGNDNSPLHF. The DNA of the CDR3 is TGCGCCAGCAGCTTTTCAGGGAACGATAATTCACCCCTCCACTTT.

The V and J genes are TRBV6-6 and TRBJ1-2; D perhaps matches TRBD1 (5 bases). Germline V CDR1 and CDR2: MNHNY, SVGAGI (reference sequence). V lost 4 bases to trimming and J lost 4 bases, with 13 bases between them. CDR3 length: 14 amino acids. CDR3 amino acids: CASSSATDSYGYTF. For the CDR3, the DNA is TGTGCCAGCAGTTCCGCGACAGATTCCTATGGCTACACCTTC.